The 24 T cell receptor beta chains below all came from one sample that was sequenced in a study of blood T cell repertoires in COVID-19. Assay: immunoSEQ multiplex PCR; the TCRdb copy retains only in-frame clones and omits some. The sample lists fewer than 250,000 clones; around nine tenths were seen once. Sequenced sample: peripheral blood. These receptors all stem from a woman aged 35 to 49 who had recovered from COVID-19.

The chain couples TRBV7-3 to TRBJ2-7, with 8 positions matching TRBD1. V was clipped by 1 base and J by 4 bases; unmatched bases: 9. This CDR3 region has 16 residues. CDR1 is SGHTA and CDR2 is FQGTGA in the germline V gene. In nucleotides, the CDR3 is TGTGCCAGCAGCTTAAAGGGGGGACAGGACGGTTACGAGCAGTACTTC. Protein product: CASSLKGGQDGYEQYF.

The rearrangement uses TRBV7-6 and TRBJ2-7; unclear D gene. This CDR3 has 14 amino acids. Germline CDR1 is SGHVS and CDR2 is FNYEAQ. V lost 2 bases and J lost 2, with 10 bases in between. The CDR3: CASSLLAATYEQYF. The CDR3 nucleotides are TGTGCCAGCAGCTTACTCGCGGCGACCTACGAGCAGTACTTC.

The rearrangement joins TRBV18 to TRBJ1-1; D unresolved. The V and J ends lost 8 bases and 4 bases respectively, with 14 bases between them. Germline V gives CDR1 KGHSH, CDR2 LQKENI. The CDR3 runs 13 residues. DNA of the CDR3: TGTGCCAGCCCGTCCACCGTCGGCACTGAAGCTTTCTTT. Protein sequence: CASPSTVGTEAFF.

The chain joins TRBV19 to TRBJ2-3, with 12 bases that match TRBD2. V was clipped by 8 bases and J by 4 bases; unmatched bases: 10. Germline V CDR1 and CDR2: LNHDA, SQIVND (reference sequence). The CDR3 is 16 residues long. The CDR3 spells CASSTGLAGAADTQYF. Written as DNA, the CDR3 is TGTGCCAGTTCTACGGGACTAGCGGGTGCGGCAGATACGCAGTATTTT.

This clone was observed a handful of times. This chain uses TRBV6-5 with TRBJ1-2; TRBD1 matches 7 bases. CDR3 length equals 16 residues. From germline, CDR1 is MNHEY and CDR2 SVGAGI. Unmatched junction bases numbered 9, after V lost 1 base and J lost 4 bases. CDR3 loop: CASSYFGTAKIYGYTF. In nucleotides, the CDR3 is TGTGCCAGCAGTTACTTTGGGACAGCCAAAATCTATGGCTACACCTTC.

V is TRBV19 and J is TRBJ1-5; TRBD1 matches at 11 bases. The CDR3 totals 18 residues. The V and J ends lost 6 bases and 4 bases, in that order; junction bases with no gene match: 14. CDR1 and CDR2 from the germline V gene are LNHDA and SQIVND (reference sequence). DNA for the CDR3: TGTGCCAGTAGCCTCCCGGGACAGGGGGTTCTGGGAAATCAGCCCCAGCATTTT. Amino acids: CASSLPGQGVLGNQPQHF.

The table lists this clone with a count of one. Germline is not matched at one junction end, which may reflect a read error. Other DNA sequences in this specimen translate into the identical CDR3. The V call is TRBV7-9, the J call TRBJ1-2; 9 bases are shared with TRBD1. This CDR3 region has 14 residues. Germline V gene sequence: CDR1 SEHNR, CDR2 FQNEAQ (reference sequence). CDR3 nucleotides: TGTGCTAGCAGCTTATCGACAGGGGGCTATGGCTACACCTTC. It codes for CASSLSTGGYGYTF.

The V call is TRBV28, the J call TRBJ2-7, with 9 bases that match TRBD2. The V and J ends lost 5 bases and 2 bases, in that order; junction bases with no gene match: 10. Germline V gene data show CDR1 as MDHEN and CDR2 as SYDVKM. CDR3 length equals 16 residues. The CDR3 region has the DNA TGTGCCAGCAGTACCGAGGGGGCGGGAGGGCCCTACGAGCAGTACTTC. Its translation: CASSTEGAGGPYEQYF.

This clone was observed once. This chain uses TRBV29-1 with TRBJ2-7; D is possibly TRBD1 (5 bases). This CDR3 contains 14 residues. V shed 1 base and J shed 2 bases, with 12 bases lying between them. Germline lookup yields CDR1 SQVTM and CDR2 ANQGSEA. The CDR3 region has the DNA TGCAGCGTTGAAGGTACAGGTACACCCTACGAGCAGTACTTC. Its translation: CSVEGTGTPYEQYF.

As DNA, the CDR3 is TGCGCCAGCAGCTTGGGAGGGATGAGTTTCAGCTCCTACAATGAGCAGTTCTTC. Its translation: CASSLGGMSFSSYNEQFF. The V call is TRBV5-1, the J call TRBJ2-1, with a tentative D call TRBD2 (5 bases). V shed 0 bases and J shed 0 bases, with 16 bases lying between them. Per the germline V gene, CDR1 is SGHRS and CDR2 is YFSETQ. The CDR3 loop spans 18 amino acids.

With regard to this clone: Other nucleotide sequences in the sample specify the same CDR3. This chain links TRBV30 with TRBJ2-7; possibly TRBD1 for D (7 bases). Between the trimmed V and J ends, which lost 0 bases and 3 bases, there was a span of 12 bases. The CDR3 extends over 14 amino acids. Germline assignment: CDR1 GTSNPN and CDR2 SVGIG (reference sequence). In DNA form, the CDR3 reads TGTGCCTGGAGTGTAGGAGGGGGCAGCTACGAGCAGTACTTC. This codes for CAWSVGGGSYEQYF.

CDR3 region: CASSLGQGGIDTQYF. CDR3 DNA sequence: TGTGCCAGCAGCTTAGGACAGGGGGGGATCGATACGCAGTATTTT. The chain carries TRBV7-2 and TRBJ2-3; TRBD1 aligns across 9 bases. CDR3 length: 15 residues. Germline trimming cut 1 base from V and 6 bases from J; bases unmatched to any gene: 5. Germline values: CDR1 SGHTA, CDR2 FQGNSA.

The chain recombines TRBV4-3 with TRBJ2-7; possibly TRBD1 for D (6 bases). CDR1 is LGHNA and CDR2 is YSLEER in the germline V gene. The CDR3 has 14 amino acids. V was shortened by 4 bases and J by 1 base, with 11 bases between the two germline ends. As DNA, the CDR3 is TGCGCCAGCAGCCCGGACAGATTTTCCTACGAGCAGTACTTC. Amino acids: CASSPDRFSYEQYF.

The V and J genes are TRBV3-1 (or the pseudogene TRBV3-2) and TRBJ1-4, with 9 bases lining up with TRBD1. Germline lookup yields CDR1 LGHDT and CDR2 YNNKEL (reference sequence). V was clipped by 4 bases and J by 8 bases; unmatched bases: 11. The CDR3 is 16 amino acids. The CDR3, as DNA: TGTGCCAGCAGCCGGGGAACGACAGGGGGAAGAGAAAAACTGTTTTTT. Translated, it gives CASSRGTTGGREKLFF.

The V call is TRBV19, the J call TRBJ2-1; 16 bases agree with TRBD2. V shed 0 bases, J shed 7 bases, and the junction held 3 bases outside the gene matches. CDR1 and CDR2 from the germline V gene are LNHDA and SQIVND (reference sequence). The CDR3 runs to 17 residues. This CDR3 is CASSIDLGLAGGNEQFF. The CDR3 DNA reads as TGTGCCAGTAGTATAGACTTGGGACTAGCGGGAGGGAATGAGCAGTTCTTC.

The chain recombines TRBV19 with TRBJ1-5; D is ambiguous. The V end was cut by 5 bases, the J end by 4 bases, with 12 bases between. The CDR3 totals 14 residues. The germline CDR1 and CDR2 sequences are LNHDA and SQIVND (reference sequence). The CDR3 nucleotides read TGTGCCAGTAGTCCTCATCAGGAAAATCAGCCCCAGCATTTT. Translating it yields CASSPHQENQPQHF. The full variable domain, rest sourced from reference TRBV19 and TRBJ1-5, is DGGITQSPKYLFRKEGQNVTLSCEQNLNHDAMYWYRQDPGQGLRLIYYSQIVNDFQKGDIAEGYSVSREKKESFPLTVTSAQKNPTAFYLCASSPHQENQPQHFGDGTRLSIL.

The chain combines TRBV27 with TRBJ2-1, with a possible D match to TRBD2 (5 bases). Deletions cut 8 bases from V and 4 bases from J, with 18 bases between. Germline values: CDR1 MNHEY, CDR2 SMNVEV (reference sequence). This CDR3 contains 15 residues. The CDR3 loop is CASQKLATGYNEQFF. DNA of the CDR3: TGTGCCAGCCAAAAATTAGCGACGGGTTACAATGAGCAGTTCTTC.

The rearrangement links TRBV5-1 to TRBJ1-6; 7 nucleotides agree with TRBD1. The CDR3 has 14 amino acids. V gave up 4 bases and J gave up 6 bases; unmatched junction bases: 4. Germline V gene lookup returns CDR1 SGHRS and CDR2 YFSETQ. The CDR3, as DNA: TGCGCCAGCAGCCCCGGACAGGTTAATTCACCCCTCCACTTT. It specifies CASSPGQVNSPLHF.

CDR3 in DNA: TGTGCCAGCAGCTTAGACGGGGTCGGGGAGCTGTTTTTT. Encoded protein: CASSLDGVGELFF. The rearrangement links TRBV7-7 to TRBJ2-2; possible D gene TRBD2, 5 bases. The CDR3 length is 13 residues. Germline V gene sequence: CDR1 SSHAT, CDR2 FNYEAQ (reference sequence). V was shortened by 1 base and J by 7 bases, with 7 bases between the two germline ends.

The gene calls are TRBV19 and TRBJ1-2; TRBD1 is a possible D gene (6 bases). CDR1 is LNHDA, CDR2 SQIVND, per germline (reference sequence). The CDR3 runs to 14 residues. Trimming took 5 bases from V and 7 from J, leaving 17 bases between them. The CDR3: CASSSGTPQLGYTF. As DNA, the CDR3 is TGTGCCAGTAGTTCGGGGACACCGCAGCTTGGCTACACCTTC.

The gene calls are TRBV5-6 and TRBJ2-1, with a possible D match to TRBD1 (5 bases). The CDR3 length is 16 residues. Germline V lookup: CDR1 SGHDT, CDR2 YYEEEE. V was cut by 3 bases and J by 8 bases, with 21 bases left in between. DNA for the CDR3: TGTGCCAGCAGCTCGTACAAAACGCAGGGTTGGGATGAGCAGTTCTTC. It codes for CASSSYKTQGWDEQFF.

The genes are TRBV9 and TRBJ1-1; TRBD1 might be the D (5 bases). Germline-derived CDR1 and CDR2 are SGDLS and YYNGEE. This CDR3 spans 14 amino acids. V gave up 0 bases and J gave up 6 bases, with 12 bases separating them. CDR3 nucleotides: TGTGCCAGCAGCGTAGCTCCAGGGTGGTCTGAAGCTTTCTTT. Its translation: CASSVAPGWSEAFF.

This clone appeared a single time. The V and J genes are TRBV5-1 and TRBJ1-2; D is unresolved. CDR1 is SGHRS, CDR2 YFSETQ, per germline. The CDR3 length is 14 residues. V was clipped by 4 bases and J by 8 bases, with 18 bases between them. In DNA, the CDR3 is TGCGCCAGCAGCACCCCAGCAGAGGGTAGAGGCTACACCTTC. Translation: CASSTPAEGRGYTF.

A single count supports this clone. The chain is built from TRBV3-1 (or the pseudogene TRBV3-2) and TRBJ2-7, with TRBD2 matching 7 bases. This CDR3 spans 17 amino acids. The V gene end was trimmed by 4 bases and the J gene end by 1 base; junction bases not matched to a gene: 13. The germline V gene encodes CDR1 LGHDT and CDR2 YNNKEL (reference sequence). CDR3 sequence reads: CASSPTSGGGPSYEQYF. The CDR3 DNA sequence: TGTGCCAGCAGCCCTACGAGTGGGGGAGGGCCATCCTACGAGCAGTACTTC.